A selection of T cell receptor beta chains follows, all from one sample in a study of blood T cell repertoires in COVID-19. Clones were sequenced by immunoSEQ multiplex PCR, and TCRdb holds only the in-frame ones, with some missing. The sample holds under 30,000 clones, around 87% seen once. Sample: peripheral blood. The receptor source for this set is a human donor in a cohort sampled during active COVID-19. The donor label of this sample is uncertain. CDR3s include the opening cysteine and the closing phenylalanine or tryptophan. The D gene is left open where the match is weak. A row's size may be missing; if present it is once, few, many or a size class.

size,D,V,J,CDR3,DNA
.,TRBD1,TRBV4-1,TRBJ2-1,CASSPTRQGARDEQFF,TGCGCCAGCAGCCCGACTAGACAGGGGGCTCGCGATGAGCAGTTCTTC
.,.,TRBV7-9,TRBJ1-1,CASSTQSNVGAFF,TGTGCCAGCAGCACACAGTCGAATGTCGGAGCTTTCTTT
.,TRBD2,TRBV2,TRBJ2-1,CASNRLAEEQFF,TGTGCCAGCAACCGACTAGCGGAGGAGCAGTTCTTC
once,.,TRBV6-5,TRBJ2-2,CASSSTNTGELFF,TGTGCCAGCAGTAGTACTAACACCGGGGAGCTGTTTTTT
.,TRBD1,TRBV18,TRBJ1-1,CASSTTGDAFF,TGTGCCAGCTCAACGACAGGGGATGCTTTCTTT
.,.,TRBV7-6,TRBJ2-2,CASSLERTTNTGELFF,TGTGCCAGCAGCTTAGAGAGGACTACGAACACCGGGGAGCTGTTTTTT
.,.,TRBV11-3,TRBJ1-4,CASSLVMDSTNEKLFF,TGTGCCAGCAGCTTAGTTATGGACTCGACTAATGAAAAACTGTTTTTT
.,.,TRBV25-1,TRBJ2-3,CASSQLKDTQYF,TGTGCCAGCAGTCAGTTGAAGGATACGCAGTATTTT
.,TRBD1,TRBV11-2,TRBJ1-3,CASSPGQGLSGNTIYF,TGTGCCAGCAGCCCGGGACAGGGCCTCTCTGGAAACACCATATATTTT
.,.,TRBV6-6,TRBJ2-6,CAISTGGANVLTF,TGTGCGATCTCAACCGGGGGGGCCAACGTCCTGACTTTC
.,TRBD1,TRBV27,TRBJ2-3,CASSFDREGTDTQYF,TGTGCCAGCAGCTTTGACAGGGAAGGAACAGATACGCAGTATTTT
.,.,TRBV7-8,TRBJ2-3,CASSKGRGKPTDTQYF,TGTGCCAGCAGCAAGGGTCGGGGGAAGCCCACAGATACGCAGTATTTT
.,.,TRBV3-1/TRBV3-2,TRBJ2-7,CASSHWRASHEQYF,TGTGCCAGCAGCCATTGGAGGGCGTCCCACGAGCAGTACTTC
.,.,TRBV19,TRBJ2-5,CASSIYNEETQYF,TGTGCCAGTAGTATCTATAACGAAGAGACCCAGTACTTC
.,.,TRBV5-1,TRBJ2-5,CASSLQGGGETQYF,TGCGCCAGCAGCTTACAGGGTGGTGGGGAGACCCAGTACTTC
once,TRBD1,TRBV2,TRBJ2-7,CASSIDRVSEQYF,TGTGCCAGCAGTATCGACAGGGTAAGCGAGCAGTACTTC
.,TRBD2,TRBV5-1,TRBJ2-7,CASSFASGRDAEQYF,TGCGCCAGCAGCTTCGCTAGCGGGAGGGATGCCGAGCAGTACTTC
.,.,TRBV5-4,TRBJ1-4,CASSLDQGSDEKLFF,TGTGCCAGCAGCTTGGATCAGGGTTCGGATGAAAAACTGTTTTTT
.,TRBD2,TRBV2,TRBJ2-1,CASSGLAGSGRQFF,TGTGCCAGCAGTGGACTAGCGGGAAGTGGGCGGCAGTTCTTC
.,TRBD2,TRBV3-1/TRBV3-2,TRBJ2-1,CASSDTSGRAQIF,TGTGCCAGCAGCGATACTAGCGGGAGGGCCCAGATCTTC
.,TRBD2,TRBV5-1,TRBJ2-1,CASSRLAGGNGGEQFF,TGCGCCAGCTCCCGACTAGCGGGAGGGAATGGGGGTGAGCAGTTCTTC
.,TRBD1,TRBV6-5,TRBJ1-2,CASGDRDGYTF,TGTGCCAGCGGGGACAGGGATGGCTACACCTTC
.,TRBD1,TRBV5-6,TRBJ2-3,CASSSPRRGQRDTQYF,TGTGCCAGCAGCTCCCCCCGAAGGGGGCAGCGAGATACGCAGTATTTT
.,TRBD1,TRBV7-2,TRBJ1-2,CASSLVGTGFGYTF,TGTGCCAGCAGCTTAGTAGGGACAGGGTTCGGCTACACCTTC
.,.,TRBV12-3/TRBV12-4,TRBJ2-2,CASSLSPGELFF,TGTGCCAGCAGTTTAAGCCCCGGGGAGCTGTTTTTT
.,TRBD1,TRBV20-1,TRBJ1-1,CSASSTGGMNTEAFF,TGCAGTGCTAGTTCGACAGGGGGCATGAACACTGAAGCTTTCTTT
.,TRBD1,TRBV7-8,TRBJ1-6,CASSFQGQHNSPLHF,TGTGCCAGCAGCTTCCAGGGACAGCATAATTCACCCCTCCACTTT
.,TRBD1,TRBV4-2,TRBJ2-1,CASRFSPGTGRNEQFF,TGTGCCAGCAGATTCTCCCCCGGGACAGGGAGGAATGAGCAGTTCTTC
.,.,TRBV4-1,TRBJ1-1,CASRGLLKNTEAFF,TGCGCCAGCAGGGGCCTCTTGAAGAACACTGAAGCTTTCTTT
.,.,TRBV7-9,TRBJ1-6,CASSLQNNSPLHF,TGTGCCAGCAGCTTACAGAATAATTCACCCCTCCACTTT
.,.,TRBV3-1/TRBV3-2,TRBJ2-3,CASSQMSSANLAQYF,TGTGCCAGCAGCCAAATGAGTAGCGCGAATCTGGCGCAGTATTTT
.,TRBD1,TRBV6-4,TRBJ1-6,CASSVDRDSPLHF,TGTGCCAGCAGTGTAGACAGGGATTCACCCCTCCACTTT
once,TRBD2,TRBV5-5,TRBJ2-3,CASSPREGRTDTQYF,TGTGCCAGCAGCCCCCGGGAGGGCAGAACAGATACGCAGTATTTT
.,.,TRBV28,TRBJ1-2,CASSLWRVSGGYTF,TGTGCCAGCAGTTTATGGCGTGTCTCTGGTGGCTACACCTTC
.,TRBD2,TRBV5-4,TRBJ2-3,CASSPTTSGSFDTQYF,TGTGCCAGCAGCCCCACGACTAGCGGGAGCTTTGATACGCAGTATTTT
.,.,TRBV20-1,TRBJ2-1,CSARYYNEQFF,TGCAGTGCTAGGTACTACAATGAGCAGTTCTTC
.,TRBD2,TRBV24-1,TRBJ2-7,CATSDLTSGRSSYEQYF,TGTGCCACCAGTGATTTGACTAGCGGGAGGTCCTCCTACGAGCAGTACTTC
.,.,TRBV5-1,TRBJ2-3,CASQRGERDSTDTQYF,TGCGCCAGCCAAAGGGGGGAGCGGGATAGCACAGATACGCAGTATTTT
.,.,TRBV12-3/TRBV12-4,TRBJ1-1,CASSFRGRTEAFF,TGTGCCAGCAGTTTCAGGGGTCGGACTGAAGCTTTCTTT
few,.,TRBV5-4,TRBJ1-1,CASSTSRGQTEAFF,TGTGCCAGCAGCACCTCGCGAGGGCAGACTGAAGCTTTCTTT
.,TRBD1,TRBV5-4,TRBJ1-2,CASSFRQGNYGYTF,TGTGCCAGCAGCTTTCGACAGGGTAACTATGGCTACACCTTC
.,TRBD1,TRBV6-2/TRBV6-3,TRBJ2-7,CASSRTQGAEYEQYF,TGTGCCAGCAGCCGAACACAGGGGGCTGAGTACGAGCAGTACTTC
.,TRBD2,TRBV28,TRBJ2-7,CASSFRTSGRYEQYF,TGTGCCAGCAGTTTCAGGACTAGCGGGAGATACGAGCAGTACTTC
.,.,TRBV6-6,TRBJ2-7,CASSYWGEDEQYF,TGTGCCAGCAGTTACTGGGGAGAAGACGAGCAGTACTTC
.,TRBD2,TRBV29-1,TRBJ2-1,CSSGASGYNEQFF,TGCAGCTCGGGGGCTAGCGGGTACAATGAGCAGTTCTTC
few,TRBD1,TRBV15,TRBJ1-1,CATSRGDRDMNTEAFF,TGTGCCACCAGCAGAGGGGACAGGGATATGAACACTGAAGCTTTCTTT
.,TRBD2,TRBV18,TRBJ2-7,CASSPGTSGREQYF,TGTGCCAGCTCACCCGGGACTAGCGGGAGAGAGCAGTACTTC
.,.,TRBV4-1,TRBJ2-1,CASSQVSEAVSYNEQFF,TGCGCCAGCAGCCAAGTTTCCGAAGCGGTCTCCTACAATGAGCAGTTCTTC
.,TRBD1,TRBV28,TRBJ1-2,CASSSLTDRQGDYGYTF,TGTGCCAGCAGTTCCCTAACCGACCGACAGGGAGACTATGGCTACACCTTC
.,TRBD2,TRBV20-1,TRBJ2-6,CSASWTSSSGANVLTF,TGCAGTGCTAGTTGGACTAGCTCATCTGGGGCCAACGTCCTGACTTTC
.,TRBD2,TRBV15,TRBJ2-5,CATRLGGLETQYF,TGTGCCACCAGATTGGGAGGGTTGGAGACCCAGTACTTC
.,TRBD1,TRBV6-4,TRBJ1-5,CASRELTLDRESQPQHF,TGTGCCAGCAGGGAACTAACCTTGGACAGGGAATCCCAGCCCCAGCATTTT
.,TRBD2,TRBV24-1,TRBJ2-1,CATSDSRLAGDRNEQFF,TGTGCCACCAGTGATTCACGACTAGCGGGAGATCGGAATGAGCAGTTCTTC
.,TRBD1,TRBV6-5,TRBJ1-2,CASKYRGSIYGYTF,TGTGCCAGCAAGTACAGGGGCTCCATCTATGGCTACACCTTC
.,TRBD2,TRBV2,TRBJ2-3,CASSDEGGPSSDTQYF,TGTGCCAGCAGTGATGAGGGAGGGCCCTCGTCAGATACGCAGTATTTT
.,TRBD2,TRBV5-1,TRBJ2-3,CASSSGLAEITDTQYF,TGCGCCAGCAGCTCGGGACTAGCGGAGATCACAGATACGCAGTATTTT
.,TRBD1,TRBV6-5,TRBJ1-2,CASSYVQGAFHGYTF,TGTGCCAGCAGTTACGTACAGGGGGCGTTTCATGGCTACACCTTC